This T cell receptor (beta chain) was documented in a study of cytomegalovirus exposure and HLA in healthy donors. Turning to this clone: Antigen: not known.

CDR3 length equals 16 residues. The J segment lost 2 bases and the V segment lost 0 bases, leaving 5 bases of the junction unmatched. The PCR made use of 60 Vbeta and 13 Jbeta primers. Generated by immunoSEQ multiplex PCR, the TCRdb table keeps only in-frame clones and is missing some. The sample shows 200,000 to 300,000 clones, about 85% of them seen only once. Study observations and caveats: Confirmation was obtained in vitro that a few CMV-associated chains are specific for CMV antigens. The dataset shows that most TCR sequences were rare, while some public TCRs occurred in many donors. Available immune exposure information covered CMV serostatus only. As a later analysis showed, a missense DCLRE1C variant was linked to trimming of TCR beta V- and J-genes.

This receptor was taken from a girl aged 2 to 10 in good health and CMV-seronegative. Sample: PBMCs. The chain is built from TRBV23-1 and TRBJ2-7, with 9 bases fitting TRBD2. TRBV23-1 is placed among ORFs of uncertain function. This chain's CDR3 is CASSQSASGEPYEQYF. CDR3 nucleotides: TGCGCCAGCAGTCAATCGGCTAGCGGGGAGCCCTACGAGCAGTACTTC.